These T cell receptor beta chains were read from a single sample in a study of T cells in Graves' hyperthyroidism and ophthalmopathy. MiXCR, applied by TCRdb to the multiplex PCR reads, yields one record per CDR3 protein. The repertoire has hundreds of thousands of distinct CDR3 sequences, roughly 14% of them found once; the top ten carry 3.5% to 4.5%. Sequenced sample: blood. The receptors were sampled from a woman in her thirties or forties with Graves' ophthalmopathy. The CDR3 runs from the conserved cysteine through the conserved F or W. A D gene is named only where the DNA matches it firmly. Clone size, where shown, is once, few, many, or a class for clones that have expanded.

V	size	J	D	CDR3	DNA
TRBV11-2	.	TRBJ1-5	TRBD1	CASSGTGGGFQPQHF	TGTGCCAGCAGCGGTACAGGGGGCGGCTTTCAGCCCCAGCATTTT
TRBV28	few	TRBJ2-7	TRBD1	CASSLGQAGGEQYF	TGTGCCAGCAGTCTGGGACAGGCTGGAGGCGAGCAGTACTTC
TRBV20-1	.	TRBJ2-3	TRBD2	CSAREVNSGTDTQYF	TGCAGTGCTAGAGAGGTAAACAGCGGGACCGATACGCAGTATTTT
TRBV27	many	TRBJ2-7	TRBD1	CASSLYGTEISYEQYF	TGTGCCAGCAGTTTATATGGGACAGAGATCTCCTACGAGCAGTACTTC
TRBV12-3/TRBV12-4	.	TRBJ1-2	TRBD1	CASSDPRRGANYGYTF	TGTGCCAGCAGTGACCCCCGCAGGGGGGCTAACTATGGCTACACCTTC
TRBV4-1	.	TRBJ2-5	.	CASSQENGGYETQYF	TGCGCCAGCAGCCAAGAGAATGGAGGGTACGAGACCCAGTACTTC
TRBV7-2	.	TRBJ2-7	.	CASSLLRSQAGEQYF	TGTGCCAGCAGCTTACTAAGGTCTCAGGCGGGAGAGCAGTACTTC
TRBV12-3/TRBV12-4	once	TRBJ1-5	TRBD1	CASRPTGAGNQPQHF	TGTGCCAGCAGACCGACAGGGGCTGGGAATCAGCCCCAGCATTTT
TRBV12-3/TRBV12-4	.	TRBJ2-5	.	CASSYGVKETQYF	TGTGCCAGCAGTTATGGGGTAAAAGAGACCCAGTACTTC
TRBV12-3/TRBV12-4	.	TRBJ2-2	.	CASSVVGSVGTGELFF	TGTGCCAGCAGCGTAGTGGGTAGTGTGGGCACCGGGGAGCTGTTTTTT
TRBV12-3/TRBV12-4	many	TRBJ1-1	.	CASSTSESNTEAFF	TGTGCCAGCAGCACCAGCGAAAGCAACACTGAAGCTTTCTTT
TRBV18	few	TRBJ1-3	TRBD1	CASSPTGVYSGNTIYF	TGTGCCAGCTCACCGACAGGGGTGTACTCTGGAAACACCATATATTTT
TRBV12-3/TRBV12-4	many	TRBJ2-5	TRBD1	CASRRQGAETQYF	TGTGCCAGCAGGAGACAGGGGGCTGAGACCCAGTACTTC
TRBV6-5	many	TRBJ1-2	TRBD1	CASSFGTGRESNYGYTF	TGTGCCAGCAGTTTCGGGACAGGGCGGGAATCTAACTATGGCTACACCTTC
TRBV11-2	many	TRBJ1-2	TRBD1	CPKGWDRGTFSYGYTF	TGCCCCAAAGGATGGGACAGGGGGACGTTTAGCTATGGCTACACCTTC
TRBV29-1	many	TRBJ2-2	TRBD1	CSVRTGVTNTGELFF	TGCAGCGTCCGGACAGGGGTCACGAACACCGGGGAGCTGTTTTTT
TRBV29-1	many	TRBJ1-1	.	CSVSPNVNTEAFF	TGCAGCGTTTCCCCTAACGTGAACACTGAAGCTTTCTTT
TRBV15	many	TRBJ1-5	.	CATSRVSGKLMDF	TGTGCCACCAGCAGAGTCAGCGGGAAACTAATGGATTTT
TRBV7-2	many	TRBJ2-7	.	CASSARSGSYEQYF	TGTGCCAGCAGCGCCCGGAGCGGTTCCTACGAGCAGTACTTC
TRBV12-3/TRBV12-4	.	TRBJ1-3	.	CASSFGFGNTIYF	TGTGCCAGCAGTTTTGGATTTGGAAACACCATATATTTT
TRBV6-5	many	TRBJ1-1	.	CASIVRVGTEAFF	TGTGCCAGCATCGTCCGGGTGGGCACTGAAGCTTTCTTT
TRBV28	many	TRBJ1-1	.	CASSLLLLNTEAFF	TGTGCCAGCAGTTTATTACTGTTGAACACTGAAGCTTTCTTT
TRBV12-3/TRBV12-4	many	TRBJ2-7	.	CASSYSYYEQYF	TGTGCCAGCAGTTACAGTTACTACGAGCAGTACTTC